This T cell receptor beta chain was documented in a study of T cell responses to AZD1222 COVID-19 vaccine (dated by TCRdb to the early 2020s). Regarding the complete study: TCR sequencing covered 230 to 250 trial participants: around 210 given two doses of AZD1222 and 26 given two doses of MenACWY control vaccine. Trial participants were enrolled by age into subgroups of 18-55, 56-69 and 70-plus years, and approximately 150, 30 and 60 TCR-sequenced participants, respectively, were included in these subgroups. General findings and caveats noted by the study authors: Conclusions about previously exposed vaccinees are limited, since just a handful of AZD1222 recipients were seropositive for SARS-CoV-2 at baseline. Most participants were white British and females outnumbered males, and the authors suggested that clonal diversity may have been underestimated. Reportedly, close to half of the unique spike-specific TCRs recognized epitopes lying outside the regions that are mutated in the B.1.351 and B.1.1.7 variants. Spike-specific TCR breadth and depth rose significantly after two AZD1222 doses compared with day 0 and with MenACWY recipients. In the small 56-69-year group, the increase in depth fell short of significance, most likely because of low power. The vaccine-associated CD4 TCRs covered the entire spike protein, and the dominant responses fell in regions 160-218 and 743-854. No day 14 peak-response samples were available, so repertoires were characterized only after the peak T cell response.

The CDR3 regions of human TCRbeta chains were subjected to immunosequencing. The original pipeline was this. Repertoire TCRs were matched against a reference library of SARS-CoV-2-specific TCRs generated with the MIRA antigen-specificity platform. Breadth was defined as the fraction of unique TCRs that were SARS-CoV-2-associated, and depth was defined as the fraction of total T cells that were SARS-CoV-2-associated. Using the MIRA data, each spike-specific TCR was assigned both to the spike region to which the TCR was reactive and to a CD4 or CD8 class. Log10-transformed breadth and depth values were compared by one-way ANOVA with Sidak's multiple comparisons tests. TCRdb's version of the immuneACCESS table is confined to in-frame rearrangements and falls short of the full clone set. An unresolved V gene accounts for under half of the shortfall where checked; the remainder is of unknown origin. V and J calls and clone size are as listed in that table; D and trimming were resolved from the DNA. The sample table shows 120,000 or so clones, and 88% are seen once. Of the sample, roughly 20% is held by the ten largest clones.

In the paper's terms, the time point label means: baseline before first vaccination. The treatment or condition tag for this specimen amounts to: meningococcal conjugate vaccine given as trial control. Vaccinee samples came from UK trials COV001 and COV002, including a single-blind randomized controlled phase 2/3 trial of AZD1222 (ChAdOx1 nCoV-19) in healthy adults. For TCRbeta chain sequencing, PBMC samples from trial participants were taken at day 0 and at day 28 after the second dose. Sequences SNHLY (CDR1) and FYNNEI (CDR2) are obtained from the germline V gene. Trimmed from V: 9 bases; trimmed from J: 4 bases; junction bases lacking a gene match: 8. Measured from the cysteine to the phenylalanine, the CDR3 is 14 residues long. Here the CDR3 DNA is all that survives: 42 bases in frame from base 1. Regarding this clone: Its antigen is still unknown. It has no much larger one-base neighbor in the sample; base qualities were not kept.

The receptor's source is an adult in good health. This material consisted of peripheral blood, taken on day 0 of MenACWY control vaccination. The chain is made from TRBV2 and TRBJ2-1; 8 of the junction bases match TRBD2. DNA sequence: TGTGCCAGTAAATACATAGCGGGGTACAATGAGCAGTTCTTC. It translates as CASKYIAGYNEQFF.